This passage covers 30 T cell receptor beta chains from one sample sequenced in a study of human T cells and chemical hapten exposure. Time point noted: patch test 3, about 24 weeks after DPC sensitization. Treatment specified: therapeutic diphenylcyclopropenone sensitization with weekly scalp DPC. A single record per CDR3 protein comes from TCRdb applying MiXCR to the RACE reads. The profile covers around 130,000 distinct CDR3 sequences, with approximately 10% appearing a single time and 2.4% taken by the ten largest. Sample: whole blood, taken in connection with sensitization to the hapten diphenylcyclopropenone (DPC). These receptors originate from a woman aged 50 to 60 with alopecia areata. Some clones in this sample may be carry-over from other donors' samples.

The chain carries TRBV29-1 and TRBJ1-1, with D uncertain. Germline CDR1 reads SQVTM; CDR2 reads ANQGSEA. The CDR3 is 9 amino acids. CDR3 amino acids: CRGNTEAFF. The DNA for the CDR3 is TGCAGGGGGAACACTGAAGCTTTCTTT.

This chain links TRBV4-1 with TRBJ1-4; D gene unclear. The CDR3 is 15 amino acids. V gave up 3 bases and J gave up 0 bases, with 8 bases separating them. Germline V CDR1 and CDR2: MGHRA, YSYEKL. Here the CDR3 DNA reads TGCGCCAGCAGCCAGCCGGATACAACTAATGAAAAACTGTTTTTT. Its protein product is CASSQPDTTNEKLFF.

This clonotype has a count of ten or more. V usage is TRBV12-3 or TRBV12-4 and J usage is TRBJ2-3; no reliable D call. V lost 3 bases and J lost 5, with 6 bases in between. The CDR3 length is 12 residues. The CDR3 region has the DNA TGTGCCAGCAGTTTGTTCGGAGATACGCAGTATTTT. This codes for CASSLFGDTQYF.

CDR3 region: CSGSGPAGEKLFF. CDR3 coding DNA: TGCAGCGGGTCCGGACCCGCGGGGGAAAAACTGTTTTTT. The rearrangement links TRBV29-1 to TRBJ1-4; D is unclear. The V and J ends lost 7 bases and 8 bases respectively, with 17 bases between them. Germline values: CDR1 SQVTM, CDR2 ANQGSEA. The CDR3 covers 13 residues.

There are a few counts of this clonotype. The chain carries TRBV20-1 and TRBJ2-2; 7 bases are shared with TRBD1. Germline CDR1 reads DFQATT; CDR2 reads SNEGSKA (reference sequence). This CDR3 is 12 amino acids long. Trimming took 4 bases from V and 6 from J; bases not matched to a gene: 2. DNA for the CDR3: TGCAGTGCTAAACAGGGGCCCGGGGAGCTGTTTTTT. Translating it yields CSAKQGPGELFF.

This clonotype was found a few times. The chain links TRBV11-3 to TRBJ2-7; D might be TRBD1 (5 bases). V was clipped by 5 bases and J by 6 bases, with 17 bases between them. In germline, CDR1 is SGHNT, CDR2 YENEEA. The CDR3 runs to 14 residues. The DNA of the CDR3 is TGTGCCAGCAGCCGCCTGCCAGGGCTCCGCGAGCAGTACTTC. This encodes CASSRLPGLREQYF.

Regarding this clonotype: A much bigger clone sits one base away, suggesting this may be a read error. The J gene is TRBJ2-3, the V gene TRBV9; maybe TRBD2 (7 bases). The CDR3 spans 15 residues. V lost 0 bases to trimming and J lost 5 bases, with 13 bases between them. From germline, CDR1 is SGDLS and CDR2 YYNGEE. The CDR3 spells CASSVGGGGRDTQYF. CDR3 in DNA: TGTGCCAGCAGCGTAGGCGGGGGCGGGAGAGATACGCAGTATTTT.

There are a few counts of this clonotype. This chain uses TRBV5-1 with TRBJ2-5; 7 bases match TRBD2. Per the germline V gene, CDR1 is SGHRS and CDR2 is YFSETQ. CDR3 length: 16 amino acids. Trimming took 2 bases from V and 0 from J; bases not matched to a gene: 7. The CDR3 reads CASSLTSGAYQETQYF. In DNA form, the CDR3 reads TGCGCCAGCAGCTTAACAAGCGGGGCGTACCAAGAGACCCAGTACTTC.

As for this clonotype: Being one base from a much bigger clone, this may be a read error. This chain uses TRBV7-2 with TRBJ1-1; no firm D call. The V end lost 6 bases, the J end lost 1 base, and 18 bases lay between the germline ends. This CDR3 is built from 16 residues. Germline V gene sequence: CDR1 SGHTA, CDR2 FQGNSA. For the CDR3, the DNA is TGTGCCAGCAGATCAGAGGTGAACAGATGGAACACTGAAGCTTTCTTT. It yields the protein CASRSEVNRWNTEAFF.

The chain combines TRBV6-2 or TRBV6-3 with TRBJ2-7; D not resolved. In germline, CDR1 is MNHEY, CDR2 SVGEGT. V was clipped by 4 bases and J by 3 bases, with 19 bases between them. The CDR3 length is 16 residues. This chain's CDR3 is CASSSDSIRIYYEQYF. CDR3 bases: TGTGCCAGCAGTTCAGACTCCATTCGAATATACTACGAGCAGTACTTC.

V usage is TRBV9 and J usage is TRBJ2-6, with D uncertain. The CDR3 runs to 15 residues. Per germline, CDR1 SGDLS and CDR2 YYNGEE. V dropped 0 bases and J dropped 0 bases, with 4 bases sitting between them. CDR3 sequence (DNA): TGTGCCAGCAGCGTAGCAGGCTCTGGGGCCAACGTCCTGACTTTC. Protein product: CASSVAGSGANVLTF. Full variable domain (missing parts from reference TRBV9 and TRBJ2-6): DSGVTQTPKHLITATGQRVTLRCSPRSGDLSVYWYQQSLDQGLQFLIQYYNGEERAKGNILERFSAQQFPDLHSELNLSSLELGDSALYFCASSVAGSGANVLTFGAGSRLTVL.

Only a few counts were recorded for this clonotype. V is TRBV6-5 and J is TRBJ2-3; D unresolved. Per the germline V gene, CDR1 is MNHEY and CDR2 is SVGAGI. The CDR3 has 15 amino acids. The V and J ends lost 4 bases and 6 bases respectively, with 17 bases between them. The CDR3 sequence: CASSLSYPVGDTQYF. Here the CDR3 DNA reads TGTGCCAGCAGTTTGAGTTACCCGGTCGGGGATACGCAGTATTTT.

This clonotype was counted only a few times. The genes are TRBV19 and TRBJ2-3; D uncertain. Germline CDR1 reads LNHDA; CDR2 reads SQIVND (reference sequence). Trimming cost V 7 bases and J 4 bases, with 12 bases left between them. CDR3 length: 13 amino acids. The DNA for the CDR3 is TGTGCCAGTATGGGTGCGTGGGCAGATACGCAGTATTTT. It codes for CASMGAWADTQYF.

The V call is TRBV11-2, the J call TRBJ1-5, with D unclear. CDR1 and CDR2 (germline): SGHAT, FQNNGV. This CDR3 region has 13 residues. Trimming removed 1 base from V and 9 bases from J, with 10 bases in between. CDR3 loop: CASSLGWDRPQHF. DNA for the CDR3: TGTGCCAGCAGCTTAGGCTGGGATAGGCCCCAGCATTTT.

The chain has TRBV4-2 and TRBJ2-7, with 9 bases fitting TRBD2. V was pared by 0 bases and J by 2 bases, with 11 bases of the junction left unmatched. Germline V gene data show CDR1 as LGHNA and CDR2 as YNFKEQ. This CDR3 has 18 amino acids. The CDR3 DNA reads TGTGCCAGCAGCCAAGATTGGGCCTCTAGCGGGACCACCTACGAGCAGTACTTC. It is translated as CASSQDWASSGTTYEQYF.

The chain carries TRBV2 and TRBJ2-3; no clear D. This CDR3 has 13 amino acids. Germline CDR1 is SNHLY and CDR2 is FYNNEI. The V end lost 0 bases, the J end lost 4 bases, and 5 bases lay between the germline ends. DNA of the CDR3: TGTGCCAGCAGTGAAGCGGGTTCAGATACGCAGTATTTT. This encodes CASSEAGSDTQYF.

The rearrangement uses TRBV29-1 and TRBJ1-5; unclear D gene. The CDR3 consists of 14 residues. Trimming removed 1 base at V and 6 bases at J, with 13 bases between. In germline, CDR1 is SQVTM, CDR2 ANQGSEA. CDR3 nucleotides: TGCAGCGTTGAAGTGTCAGGTCGGGGTCAGCCCCAGCATTTT. Its protein is CSVEVSGRGQPQHF.

This clonotype was detected only a few times. The chain links TRBV7-8 to TRBJ2-3, with 14 bases fitting TRBD2. Germline lookup yields CDR1 SGHVS and CDR2 FQNEAQ. The CDR3 spans 17 residues. V lost 4 bases to trimming and J lost 0 bases; unmatched junction nucleotides: 3. The CDR3 sequence: CASSWGLAGASTDTQYF. In DNA, the CDR3 is TGTGCCAGCAGCTGGGGACTAGCGGGAGCGAGCACAGATACGCAGTATTTT.

In its sample, this clonotype was seen many times. The CDR3 nucleotides read TGTGCCAGCAGCTTGGGGGCGCATAGCGGCAGTACCTCCTACGAGCAGTACTTC. This translates into CASSLGAHSGSTSYEQYF. The rearrangement joins TRBV7-2 to TRBJ2-7, with D possibly being TRBD1 or TRBD2 (6 bases each). The CDR3 loop spans 18 amino acids. The V gene lost 3 bases and the J gene lost 0 bases, with 21 bases spanning the gap. CDR1 and CDR2 from the germline V gene are SGHTA and FQGNSA.

This clonotype has a count of ten or more. The chain uses TRBV5-1 and TRBJ2-7, with D maybe TRBD2 (5 bases). This CDR3 has 12 amino acids. Trimming shortened V by 0 bases and J by 7 bases, and 8 bases separated the two germline ends. Germline loops: CDR1 SGHRS, CDR2 YFSETQ. CDR3 amino acids: CASSLVGNEQYF. CDR3 coding DNA: TGCGCCAGCAGCTTGGTCGGGAATGAGCAGTACTTC.

This clonotype was observed a handful of times. This rearrangement joins TRBV10-3 to TRBJ2-7, with 8 bases lining up with TRBD1. Germline CDR1 ENHRY, CDR2 SYGVKD. The CDR3 length is 14 residues. V was pared by 6 bases and J by 6 bases, with 10 bases of the junction left unmatched. The CDR3 DNA follows: TGTGCCATCAGACTCGACAGGGGTTCTTTCGAGCAGTACTTC. As protein: CAIRLDRGSFEQYF.

V usage is TRBV5-1 and J usage is TRBJ2-7; D is possibly TRBD2 (6 bases). Trimming removed 4 bases from V and 0 bases from J, with 14 bases in between. This CDR3 region has 15 residues. Per germline, CDR1 SGHRS and CDR2 YFSETQ. The CDR3 nucleotides are TGCGCCAGCAGCCGGACGGGGGTTAGCTCCTACGAGCAGTACTTC. It translates to CASSRTGVSSYEQYF. The full variable domain, with the rest looked up from reference TRBV5-1 and TRBJ2-7, is KAGVTQTPRYLIKTRGQQVTLSCSPISGHRSVSWYQQTPGQGLQFLFEYFSETQRNKGNFPGRFSGRQFSNSRSEMNVSTLELGDSALYLCASSRTGVSSYEQYFGPGTRLTVT.

This clonotype was detected many times. The chain recombines TRBV6-2 or TRBV6-3 with TRBJ2-7, with D hard to call. V was cut by 0 bases and J by 6 bases, with 24 bases left in between. Germline lookup yields CDR1 MNHEY and CDR2 SVGEGT. The CDR3 spans 18 residues. CDR3 DNA: TGTGCCAGCAGTTACTCGATAGACCCCGCCTTGCTTGGGGTCGAGCAGTACTTC. This translates into CASSYSIDPALLGVEQYF.

A few counts support this clonotype. The V gene is TRBV12-3 or TRBV12-4, the J gene TRBJ2-1; 10 bases agree with TRBD2. CDR3 length: 14 amino acids. After removal of 7 bases from V and 10 bases from J, the junction contained 10 bases not matched to a gene. CDR3 in amino acids: CASIKLASGGEQFF. CDR3 DNA sequence: TGTGCCAGCATCAAGCTGGCTAGCGGGGGCGAGCAGTTCTTC.

This clonotype was observed a few times. CDR3 region: CSAREAGGYNEQFF. Written as DNA, the CDR3 is TGCAGTGCTAGAGAAGCGGGGGGCTACAATGAGCAGTTCTTC. The chain links TRBV20-1 to TRBJ2-1, with TRBD2 matching 9 bases. The CDR3 extends over 14 amino acids. V was pared by 0 bases and J by 3 bases, with 0 bases of the junction left unmatched. Germline V lookup: CDR1 DFQATT, CDR2 SNEGSKA (reference sequence).

This clonotype was counted at least ten times. This chain links TRBV29-1 with TRBJ1-2; D is uncertain. CDR3 length: 13 amino acids. Germline assignment: CDR1 SQVTM and CDR2 ANQGSEA. The germline V and J ends were trimmed by 5 bases and 3 bases, with 13 bases remaining between them. CDR3 coding DNA: TGCAGCGTTTCGAGGGATTCAGACTATGGCTACACCTTC. Translation: CSVSRDSDYGYTF. Complete variable domain (other parts from reference TRBV29-1 and TRBJ1-2): SAVISQKPSRDICQRGTSLTIQCQVDSQVTMMFWYRQQPGQSLTLIATANQGSEATYESGFVIDKFPISRPNLTFSTLTVSNMSPEDSSIYLCSVSRDSDYGYTFGSGTRLTVV.

This clonotype was found a few times. Germline is not matched at one junction end, which may reflect a read error. The chain has TRBV29-1 and TRBJ1-2; D is possibly TRBD1 (6 bases). This CDR3 spans 11 amino acids. Germline CDR1 is SQVTM and CDR2 is ANQGSEA. In DNA form, the CDR3 reads TGCAGCGGGGGACATAACTCTGGCTACACCTTC. This encodes CSGGHNSGYTF.

The rearrangement joins TRBV9 to TRBJ1-5, with D possibly being TRBD1 (5 bases). The CDR3 extends over 13 amino acids. The germline V gene has CDR1 SGDLS and CDR2 YYNGEE. The V end lost 3 bases, the J end lost 1 base, and 5 bases lay between the germline ends. CDR3 in DNA: TGTGCCAGCAGCGGGGGGAGCAATCAGCCCCAGCATTTT. This translates into CASSGGSNQPQHF.

V is TRBV5-1 and J is TRBJ2-1, with D possibly TRBD2 on 5 matching bases. V was shortened by 4 bases and J by 5 bases, with 10 bases between the two germline ends. Germline CDR1 SGHRS, CDR2 YFSETQ. CDR3 length equals 13 residues. As DNA, the CDR3 is TGCGCCAGCAGCCCCGGGATTGACAATGAGCAGTTCTTC. Encoded protein: CASSPGIDNEQFF.

The chain carries TRBV12-3 or TRBV12-4 and TRBJ1-1; TRBD1 matches 9 bases. Losses at the gene ends were 3 bases for V and 6 bases for J; bases not matched to a gene: 8. CDR3 length equals 15 residues. The CDR3 loop is CASSFGRQGVSEAFF. Here the CDR3 DNA reads TGTGCCAGCAGTTTCGGGCGACAGGGGGTGTCTGAAGCTTTCTTT.